This TCR beta chain is from a study of shared clonotypes between healthy human individuals. About the research overall: Samples came from two female and a few male donors aged 18 to 49.

Overall study findings and caveats: Among donors, clonotype sharing was expected to be affected by sequencing depth. Naive subsets typically showed greater estimated richness than memory subsets.

Positive CCR7 selection of CD45RO-negative cells yielded the naive CD8 cells, and terminally differentiated effector memory CD45RA+ cells were excluded. Measured with immunoSEQ multiplex PCR; TCRdb has only the in-frame clones, and not every one. This sample carries roughly 2.1 million clones, around 93% of them seen once, and the ten largest clones take around 1.7%. With respect to this clone: Its target is unknown.

Looked up from germline, CDR1 is SGHTA and CDR2 is FQGTGA. This CDR3 is 17 amino acids long. The ends were cut back, 0 bases at V and 0 bases at J, with 13 bases in the middle. Input material: naive CD8+ T cells from PBMCs. The TCR originated in a man between 18 and 35 years old in good health. Some clones in this sample may be carry-over from other donors' samples. V gene TRBV7-3 combines with J gene TRBJ2-3; D is uncertain. CDR3 region: CASSLTGSFGSTDTQYF. As DNA, the CDR3 is TGTGCCAGCAGCTTAACCGGATCCTTTGGTAGCACAGATACGCAGTATTTT.